These 16 T cell receptor beta chains share one sample of origin, sequenced in a study of human T cells and chemical hapten exposure. Time point in this sample: pre-sensitization, week 0. Treatment in this sample: therapeutic diphenylcyclopropenone sensitization with weekly scalp DPC. TCRdb reprocessed the RACE reads with MiXCR, giving one entry per CDR3 protein. The top ten clones hold around 8.8% of a sample with about 350,000 distinct CDR3 sequences, around 5% of them seen once. The sample consisted of whole blood, taken in connection with sensitization to the hapten diphenylcyclopropenone (DPC). The origin of the receptors is a woman under 30 with alopecia areata. Some clones in this sample may be carry-over from other donors' samples.

This clonotype was observed at least ten times. The chain couples TRBV4-1 to TRBJ2-3; D gene unclear. The CDR3 is made up of 17 amino acids. Germline CDR1 and CDR2: MGHRA and YSYEKL. The germline V and J ends were trimmed by 1 base and 4 bases, with 18 bases remaining between them. The CDR3 region has the DNA TGCGCCAGCAGCCAAGGTCTTCCCCGGATATTAGCAGATACGCAGTATTTT. It specifies CASSQGLPRILADTQYF.

This CDR3 reads CASSGHRTQETQYF. DNA of the CDR3: TGCGCCAGCTCGGGACACCGAACACAAGAGACCCAGTACTTC. The rearrangement uses TRBV4-1 and TRBJ2-5; TRBD1 is a possible D gene (6 bases). CDR3 length: 14 residues. The V end was cut by 8 bases, the J end by 2 bases, with 15 bases between. Germline-derived CDR1 and CDR2 are MGHRA and YSYEKL.

This clonotype was recorded at least ten times. CDR3 DNA sequence: TGCGCCAGCAGCTTGGCCTCCGTAGCTGAAGCTTTCTTT. Its translation: CASSLASVAEAFF. The rearrangement links TRBV5-1 to TRBJ1-1; D remains ambiguous. Germline V gives CDR1 SGHRS, CDR2 YFSETQ. V lost 0 bases to trimming and J lost 6 bases, with 9 bases between them. CDR3 size: 13 residues. Combining the CDR3 with reference TRBV5-1 and TRBJ1-1 gives the whole variable domain KAGVTQTPRYLIKTRGQQVTLSCSPISGHRSVSWYQQTPGQGLQFLFEYFSETQRNKGNFPGRFSGRQFSNSRSEMNVSTLELGDSALYLCASSLASVAEAFFGQGTRLTVV.

This clonotype was recorded a few times. The chain combines TRBV7-2 with TRBJ2-1, with no clear D. The CDR3 contains 11 residues. V was clipped by 4 bases and J by 7 bases, with 5 bases between them. CDR1 SGHTA and CDR2 FQGNSA come from the germline V gene. This chain's CDR3 is CASSSANEQFF. CDR3 in DNA: TGTGCCAGCAGCTCTGCGAATGAGCAGTTCTTC.

A few counts support this clonotype. This chain uses TRBV20-1 with TRBJ2-7; TRBD1 matches 7 bases. Losses at the gene ends were 2 bases for V and 2 bases for J; bases not matched to a gene: 6. The CDR3 has 14 amino acids. The germline CDR1 and CDR2 sequences are DFQATT and SNEGSKA (reference sequence). The CDR3 reads CSARPTGQAYEQYF. CDR3 coding DNA: TGCAGTGCTAGACCCACCGGACAGGCCTACGAGCAGTACTTC.

The chain recombines TRBV7-8 with TRBJ1-5; TRBD1 matches at 8 bases. V lost 5 bases, J lost 0 bases, and 9 bases stayed unmatched. The CDR3 is 17 residues long. CDR1 SGHVS and CDR2 FQNEAQ come from the germline V gene. The CDR3 is CASSPRTGGYSNQPQHF. CDR3 coding DNA: TGTGCCAGCAGCCCAAGAACAGGGGGGTATAGCAATCAGCCCCAGCATTTT.

This clonotype was counted a single time. Compared with germline, one end of the junction differs, possibly owing to a read error. The rearrangement links TRBV5-1 to TRBJ2-5, with 11 bases matching TRBD2. The germline gives CDR1 SGHRS, CDR2 YFSETQ. CDR3 size: 16 residues. The CDR3, as DNA: TGCGCCAACAGCCATACTAGCGGGGGCCCACAAGAGACCCAGTACTTC. It specifies CANSHTSGGPQETQYF.

The rearrangement links TRBV29-1 to TRBJ1-1; 11 bases match TRBD1. The J segment lost 5 bases and the V segment lost 8 bases, leaving 7 bases of the junction unmatched. Germline-derived CDR1 and CDR2 are SQVTM and ANQGSEA. The CDR3 extends over 13 amino acids. Here the CDR3 reads CSTGQGARTEAFF. DNA for the CDR3: TGCAGCACTGGACAGGGGGCGCGAACTGAAGCTTTCTTT.

In this sample, this clonotype turned up many times. V and J are TRBV19 and TRBJ2-5; D gene unclear. Germline CDR1 and CDR2: LNHDA and SQIVND (reference sequence). The CDR3 is 12 residues long. Trimming pared 3 bases from V and 5 bases from J, leaving 7 bases between. The CDR3 DNA reads TGTGCCAGTAGTATGGTGGGGGAGACCCAGTACTTC. It yields the protein CASSMVGETQYF.

This clonotype has only a few counts. The rearrangement links TRBV20-1 to TRBJ2-7; tentatively, D is TRBD1 (6 bases). Between the trimmed V and J ends, which lost 5 bases and 4 bases, there was a span of 6 bases. The germline gives CDR1 DFQATT, CDR2 SNEGSKA (reference sequence). The CDR3 consists of 10 residues. In nucleotides, the CDR3 is TGCAGTGCTGGACAGTACGAGCAGTACTTC. Its translation: CSAGQYEQYF.

The sample holds many counts of this clonotype. The chain carries TRBV7-2 and TRBJ2-7, with TRBD1 matching over 7 bases. J was trimmed by 2 bases and V by 5 bases; bases with no gene match: 6. Looked up from germline, CDR1 is SGHTA and CDR2 is FQGNSA. This CDR3 has 14 residues. The chain's CDR3 is CASSLNRGAYEQYF. For the CDR3, the DNA is TGTGCCAGCAGCCTGAACAGGGGCGCCTACGAGCAGTACTTC.

The rearrangement links TRBV3-1 to TRBJ2-1, with 9 bases fitting TRBD2. This CDR3 spans 15 amino acids. The V gene's germline CDR1 is LGHDT and CDR2 YNNKEL (reference sequence). With 3 bases clipped from V and 8 bases from J, the junction kept 8 bases outside the gene matches. The CDR3 is CASSQRGGGADEQFF. The DNA of the CDR3 is TGTGCCAGCAGCCAGCGAGGCGGGGGGGCAGATGAGCAGTTCTTC.

V is TRBV10-3 and J is TRBJ1-2; D not certain. This CDR3 region has 15 residues. CDR1 ENHRY and CDR2 SYGVKD come from the germline V gene. The ends were cut back, 4 bases at V and 2 bases at J, with 14 bases in the middle. The CDR3 nucleotides read TGTGCCATCAGTGTTTCGGGCAGGAGAAACTATGGCTACACCTTC. Translated, it gives CAISVSGRRNYGYTF.

In its sample, this clonotype was seen a few times. The chain recombines TRBV15 with TRBJ1-5; 8 nucleotides match TRBD1. The J segment lost 8 bases and the V segment lost 1 base, leaving 7 bases of the junction unmatched. Germline assignment: CDR1 LNHNV and CDR2 YYDKDF (reference sequence). This CDR3 region has 15 residues. The chain's CDR3 is CATSRVQQGDEPQHF. CDR3 sequence (DNA): TGTGCCACCAGCAGAGTACAACAGGGGGATGAGCCCCAGCATTTT.

The chain carries TRBV3-1 and TRBJ1-5; tentatively, D is TRBD1 (5 bases). Germline V gene data show CDR1 as LGHDT and CDR2 as YNNKEL (reference sequence). With 5 bases removed from V and 4 bases from J, the gap between germline ends came to 18 bases. The CDR3 covers 16 residues. The CDR3 loop reads CASSAEPGLPNQPQHF. The CDR3 region has the DNA TGTGCCAGCAGCGCCGAACCGGGACTCCCTAATCAGCCCCAGCATTTT.

This clonotype was observed many times. The chain has TRBV20-1 and TRBJ2-3; 7 positions agree with TRBD2. The junction had 12 bases not matched to a gene; V was cut back by 5 bases and J by 1 base. Germline V gene sequence: CDR1 DFQATT, CDR2 SNEGSKA (reference sequence). This CDR3 contains 16 residues. As DNA, the CDR3 is TGCAGTGCTGGCAGACTAGCCTACTCTGGCACAGATACGCAGTATTTT. It specifies CSAGRLAYSGTDTQYF.